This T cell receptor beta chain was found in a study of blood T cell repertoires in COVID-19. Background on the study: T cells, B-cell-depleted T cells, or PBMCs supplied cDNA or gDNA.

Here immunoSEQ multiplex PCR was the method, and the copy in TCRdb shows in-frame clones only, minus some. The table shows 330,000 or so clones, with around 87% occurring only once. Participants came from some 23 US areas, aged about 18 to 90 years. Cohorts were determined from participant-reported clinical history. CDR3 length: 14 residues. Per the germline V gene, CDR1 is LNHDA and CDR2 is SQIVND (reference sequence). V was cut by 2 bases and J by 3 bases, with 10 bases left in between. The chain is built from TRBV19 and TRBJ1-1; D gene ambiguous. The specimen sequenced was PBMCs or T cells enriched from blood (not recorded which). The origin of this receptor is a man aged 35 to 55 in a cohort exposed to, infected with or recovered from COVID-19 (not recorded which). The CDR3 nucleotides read TGTGCCAGTAGTATAATGAGTTCGGACACTGAAGCTTTCTTT. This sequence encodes CASSIMSSDTEAFF.